This T cell receptor (beta chain) was sequenced for a study of T cells in Graves' hyperthyroidism and ophthalmopathy. Study context: Peripheral blood sampling occurred at initial diagnosis, before any treatment.

This clonotype was seen a few times. With 5 bases removed from V and 3 bases from J, the gap between germline ends came to 13 bases. This CDR3 has 14 residues. The germline V gene has CDR1 LNHDA and CDR2 SQIVND (reference sequence). Newly diagnosed hyperthyroidism patients aged 18 to 65 years had disease lasting under 2 months. Amplification of TCR beta CDR3 regions used RNA as the template. Primed by the HTBI set, a first-round RT-PCR was run on the TCR CDR3. Using its own MiXCR run on the multiplex PCR reads, TCRdb lists one record per CDR3 protein. The data contain about 560,000 distinct CDR3 sequences, approximately 16% of them singletons.

Sequencing was done on a sample of blood. The V gene is TRBV19, the J gene TRBJ1-2; D not certain. The receptor was derived from a woman aged 18-30 years with Graves' hyperthyroidism. CDR3 sequence: CASSPEGFDYGYTF. The CDR3 DNA sequence: TGTGCCAGTAGTCCCGAAGGTTTCGACTATGGCTACACCTTC.